This T cell receptor (beta chain) was identified in a study of patients and donors after allogeneic stem cell transplantation. The germline V gene encodes CDR1 SNHLY and CDR2 FYNNEI. This CDR3 spans 19 amino acids. V was shortened by 0 bases and J by 0 bases, with 18 bases between the two germline ends. TCRdb recomputed calls from the RT-PCR reads with MiXCR, one row per CDR3 protein. The top ten clones hold around 3.3% of a sample with under 200,000 distinct CDR3 sequences, approximately 28% of them seen once. V gene TRBV2 combines with J gene TRBJ1-5; D perhaps matches TRBD1 (5 bases). What was sequenced was blood, either unsorted or a sorted T cell fraction (not recorded which). This TCR came from a human donor who was either an allogeneic HSCT recipient or a stem cell or donor lymphocyte infusion donor (not recorded which). It is not recorded whose cells these are; they may come from a transplant donor. The CDR3 region is CASSEAPIRQIYSNQPQHF. The CDR3 DNA reads TGTGCCAGCAGTGAAGCACCTATTAGACAGATTTATAGCAATCAGCCCCAGCATTTT.